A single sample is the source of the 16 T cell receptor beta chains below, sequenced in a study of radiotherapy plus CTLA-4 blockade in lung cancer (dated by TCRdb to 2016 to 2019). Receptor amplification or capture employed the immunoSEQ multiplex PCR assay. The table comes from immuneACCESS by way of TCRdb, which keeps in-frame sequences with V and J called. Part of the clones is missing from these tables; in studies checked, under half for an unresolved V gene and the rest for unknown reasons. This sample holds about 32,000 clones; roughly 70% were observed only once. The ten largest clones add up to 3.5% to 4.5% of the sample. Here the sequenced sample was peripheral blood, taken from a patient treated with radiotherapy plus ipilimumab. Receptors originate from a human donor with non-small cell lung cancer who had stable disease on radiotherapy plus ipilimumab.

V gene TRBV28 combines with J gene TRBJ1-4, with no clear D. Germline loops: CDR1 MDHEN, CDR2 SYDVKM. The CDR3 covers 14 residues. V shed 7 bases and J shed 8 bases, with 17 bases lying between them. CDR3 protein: CASTARLATEKLFF. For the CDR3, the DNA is TGTGCCAGCACAGCTCGTTTAGCCACCGAAAAACTGTTTTTT.

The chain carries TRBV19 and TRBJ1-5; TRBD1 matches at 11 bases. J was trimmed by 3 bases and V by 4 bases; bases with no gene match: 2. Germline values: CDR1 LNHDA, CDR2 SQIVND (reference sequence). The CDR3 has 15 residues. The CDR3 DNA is TGTGCCAGTAGTAAGGACAGGGGGCTCAATCAGCCCCAGCATTTT. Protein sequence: CASSKDRGLNQPQHF.

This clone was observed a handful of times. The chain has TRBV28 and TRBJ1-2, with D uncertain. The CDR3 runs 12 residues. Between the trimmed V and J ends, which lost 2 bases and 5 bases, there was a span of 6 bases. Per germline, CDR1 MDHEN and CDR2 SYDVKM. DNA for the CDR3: TGTGCCAGCAGTTTAAGTGCATATGGCTACACCTTC. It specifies CASSLSAYGYTF.

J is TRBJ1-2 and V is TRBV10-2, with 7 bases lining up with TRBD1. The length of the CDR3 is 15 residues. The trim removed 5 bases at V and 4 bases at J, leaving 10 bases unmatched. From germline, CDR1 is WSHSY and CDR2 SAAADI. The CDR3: CASSQGGQAVYGYTF. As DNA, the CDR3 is TGCGCCAGCAGTCAGGGGGGGCAGGCAGTCTATGGCTACACCTTC.

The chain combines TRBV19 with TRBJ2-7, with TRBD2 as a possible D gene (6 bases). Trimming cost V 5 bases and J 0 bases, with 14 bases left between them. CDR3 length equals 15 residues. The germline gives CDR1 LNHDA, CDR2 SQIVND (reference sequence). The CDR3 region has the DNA TGTGCCAGTAGTTGGGGGGAGCTTAGCTCCTACGAGCAGTACTTC. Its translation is CASSWGELSSYEQYF.

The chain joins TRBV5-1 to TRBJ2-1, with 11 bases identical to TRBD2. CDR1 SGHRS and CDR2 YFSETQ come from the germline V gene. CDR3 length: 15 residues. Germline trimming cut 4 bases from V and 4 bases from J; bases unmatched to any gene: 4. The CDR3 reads CASSRLAGLYNEQFF. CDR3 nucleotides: TGCGCCAGCAGCCGACTAGCGGGACTTTACAATGAGCAGTTCTTC. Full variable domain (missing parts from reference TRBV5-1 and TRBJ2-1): KAGVTQTPRYLIKTRGQQVTLSCSPISGHRSVSWYQQTPGQGLQFLFEYFSETQRNKGNFPGRFSGRQFSNSRSEMNVSTLELGDSALYLCASSRLAGLYNEQFFGPGTRLTVL.

The CDR3 bases are TGTGCCAGCAGGGGAGACTCTGGAAACACCATATATTTT. Its translation is CASRGDSGNTIYF. The V call is TRBV6-5, the J call TRBJ1-3; D unresolved. The germline V gene has CDR1 MNHEY and CDR2 SVGAGI. V lost 6 bases and J 0 bases, leaving 6 bases between the germline ends. The CDR3 extends over 13 amino acids.

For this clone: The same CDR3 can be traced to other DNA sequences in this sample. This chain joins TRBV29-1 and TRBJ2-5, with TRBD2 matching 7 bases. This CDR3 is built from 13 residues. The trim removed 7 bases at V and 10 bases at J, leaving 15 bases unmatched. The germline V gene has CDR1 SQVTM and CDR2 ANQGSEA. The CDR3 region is CSGLTSAPRFQYF. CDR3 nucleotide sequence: TGCAGCGGATTAACTAGCGCCCCCCGGTTCCAGTACTTC.

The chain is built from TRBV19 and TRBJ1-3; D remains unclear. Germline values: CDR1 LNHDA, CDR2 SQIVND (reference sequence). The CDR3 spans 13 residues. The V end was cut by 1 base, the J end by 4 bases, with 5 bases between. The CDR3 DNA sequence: TGTGCCAGTAGTATAGCACAAGGAAACACCATATATTTT. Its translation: CASSIAQGNTIYF. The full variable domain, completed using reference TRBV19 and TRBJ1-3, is DGGITQSPKYLFRKEGQNVTLSCEQNLNHDAMYWYRQDPGQGLRLIYYSQIVNDFQKGDIAEGYSVSREKKESFPLTVTSAQKNPTAFYLCASSIAQGNTIYFGEGSWLTVV.

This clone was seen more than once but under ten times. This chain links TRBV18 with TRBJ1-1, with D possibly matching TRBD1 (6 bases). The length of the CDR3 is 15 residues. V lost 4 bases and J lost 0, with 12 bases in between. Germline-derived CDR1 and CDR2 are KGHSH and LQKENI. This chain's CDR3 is CASSRRTEMNTEAFF. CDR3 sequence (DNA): TGTGCCAGCTCACGACGGACAGAGATGAACACTGAAGCTTTCTTT. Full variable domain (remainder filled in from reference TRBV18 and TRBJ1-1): NAGVMQNPRHLVRRRGQEARLRCSPMKGHSHVYWYRQLPEEGLKFMVYLQKENIIDESGMPKERFSAEFPKEGPSILRIQQVVRGDSAAYFCASSRRTEMNTEAFFGQGTRLTVV.

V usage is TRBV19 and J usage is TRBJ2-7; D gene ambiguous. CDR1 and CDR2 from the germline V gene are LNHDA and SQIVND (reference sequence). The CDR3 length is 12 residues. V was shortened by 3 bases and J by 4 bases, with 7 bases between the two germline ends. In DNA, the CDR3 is TGTGCCAGTAGTATGGAAGGATACGAGCAGTACTTC. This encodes CASSMEGYEQYF.

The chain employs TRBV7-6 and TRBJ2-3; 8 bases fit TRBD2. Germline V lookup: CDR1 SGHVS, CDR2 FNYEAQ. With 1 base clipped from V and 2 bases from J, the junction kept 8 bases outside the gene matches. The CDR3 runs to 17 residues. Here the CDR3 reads CASSLGAAGGVTDTQYF. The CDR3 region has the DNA TGTGCCAGCAGCTTAGGGGCTGCGGGAGGTGTCACAGATACGCAGTATTTT.

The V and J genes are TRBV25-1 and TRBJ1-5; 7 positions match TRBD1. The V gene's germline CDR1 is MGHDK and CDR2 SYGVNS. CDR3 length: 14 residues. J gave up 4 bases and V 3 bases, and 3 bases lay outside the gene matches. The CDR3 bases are TGTGCCAGCAGTGACAACAGGGGAAATCAGCCCCAGCATTTT. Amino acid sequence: CASSDNRGNQPQHF.

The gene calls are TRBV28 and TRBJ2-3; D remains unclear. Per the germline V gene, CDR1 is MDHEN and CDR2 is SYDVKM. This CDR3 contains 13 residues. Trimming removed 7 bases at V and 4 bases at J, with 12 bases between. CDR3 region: CASIYPASDTQYF. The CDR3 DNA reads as TGTGCCAGCATCTACCCCGCCTCAGATACGCAGTATTTT.

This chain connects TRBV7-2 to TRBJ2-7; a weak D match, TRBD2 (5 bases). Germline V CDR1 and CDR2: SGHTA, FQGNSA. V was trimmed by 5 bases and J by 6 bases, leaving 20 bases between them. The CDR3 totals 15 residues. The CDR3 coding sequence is TGTGCCAGCAGCCCCCTGGCGGGCCCCGGGTCCGAGCAGTACTTC. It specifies CASSPLAGPGSEQYF.

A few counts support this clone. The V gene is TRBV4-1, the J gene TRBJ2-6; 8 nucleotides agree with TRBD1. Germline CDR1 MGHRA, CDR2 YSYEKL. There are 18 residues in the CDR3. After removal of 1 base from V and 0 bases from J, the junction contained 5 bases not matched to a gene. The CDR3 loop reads CASSQGTGGYSGANVLTF. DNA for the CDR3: TGCGCCAGCAGCCAAGGAACAGGGGGATACTCTGGGGCCAACGTCCTGACTTTC.